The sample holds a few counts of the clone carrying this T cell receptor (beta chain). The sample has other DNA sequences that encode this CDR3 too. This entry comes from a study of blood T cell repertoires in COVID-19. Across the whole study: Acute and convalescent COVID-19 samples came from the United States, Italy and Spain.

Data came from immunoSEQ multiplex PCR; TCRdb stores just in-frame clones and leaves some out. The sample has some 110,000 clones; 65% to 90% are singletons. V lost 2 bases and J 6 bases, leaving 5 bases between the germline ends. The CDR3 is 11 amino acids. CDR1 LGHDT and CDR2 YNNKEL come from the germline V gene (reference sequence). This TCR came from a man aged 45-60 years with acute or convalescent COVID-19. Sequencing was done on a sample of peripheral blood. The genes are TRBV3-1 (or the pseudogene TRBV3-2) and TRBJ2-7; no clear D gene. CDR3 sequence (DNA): TGTGCCAGCAGCCAATCCGGCGAGCAGTACTTC. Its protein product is CASSQSGEQYF.